The 30 T cell receptor beta chains given below trace back to one sample, sequenced in a study of untreated major depressive disorder. Sequencing was performed with immunoSEQ multiplex PCR; in TCRdb, only in-frame clones are kept and a portion is missing. This sample has 15,000 to 20,000 clones, with roughly 84% found just once. Sequenced: CD4+ T cells from PBMCs. The receptors were gathered from a woman younger than 45 in good health.

The V call is TRBV27, the J call TRBJ2-2; D is perhaps TRBD2 (5 bases). The V and J ends lost 6 bases and 7 bases respectively, with 15 bases between them. Germline CDR1 and CDR2: MNHEY and SMNVEV (reference sequence). The length of the CDR3 is 14 residues. The CDR3 DNA is TGTGCCAGCAGGCAAGCGGTTATGGGCGGGGAGCTGTTTTTT. Translation gives CASRQAVMGGELFF.

The chain carries TRBV7-6 and TRBJ1-1; TRBD1 is a possible D gene (6 bases). Trimming took 6 bases from V and 3 from J, leaving 17 bases between them. CDR3 size: 15 residues. Germline V gene data show CDR1 as SGHVS and CDR2 as FNYEAQ. Here the CDR3 DNA reads TGTGCCAGCAGTACACAGGGTATTCGCGACACTGAAGCTTTCTTT. Residues: CASSTQGIRDTEAFF.

V is TRBV7-2 and J is TRBJ2-7; the match to TRBD2 covers 7 bases. Germline V gene lookup returns CDR1 SGHTA and CDR2 FQGNSA. CDR3 size: 15 residues. Trimming at V came to 2 bases and at J to 2 bases, leaving 6 bases not matched to a gene. CDR3 protein: CASSLSSGNTYEQYF. The CDR3 DNA is TGTGCCAGCAGCTTATCTAGCGGCAATACCTACGAGCAGTACTTC.

The chain has TRBV29-1 and TRBJ1-1, with TRBD1 matching over 7 bases. The CDR3 contains 13 residues. The germline gives CDR1 SQVTM, CDR2 ANQGSEA. V gave up 5 bases and J gave up 0 bases; unmatched junction bases: 3. DNA for the CDR3: TGCAGCGTTCTGGGACAGTTGAACACTGAAGCTTTCTTT. Amino acid sequence: CSVLGQLNTEAFF. The whole variable domain, filled in from reference TRBV29-1 and TRBJ1-1, reads SAVISQKPSRDICQRGTSLTIQCQVDSQVTMMFWYRQQPGQSLTLIATANQGSEATYESGFVIDKFPISRPNLTFSTLTVSNMSPEDSSIYLCSVLGQLNTEAFFGQGTRLTVV.

This chain links TRBV5-4 with TRBJ2-5; 8 positions agree with TRBD1. This CDR3 is built from 16 residues. V lost 4 bases, J lost 3 bases, and 11 bases stayed unmatched. CDR1 is SGHNT and CDR2 is YYREEE in the germline V gene (reference sequence). In DNA form, the CDR3 reads TGTGCCAGCAGCCCAGCCGCGAGGACAGGGAAAGAGACCCAGTACTTC. Amino acid sequence: CASSPAARTGKETQYF.

V usage is TRBV5-1 and J usage is TRBJ2-1; 10 bases line up with TRBD1. Germline V gives CDR1 SGHRS, CDR2 YFSETQ. This CDR3 is built from 15 residues. J gave up 9 bases and V 3 bases, and 9 bases lay outside the gene matches. The CDR3 DNA reads as TGCGCCAGCAGCTCGGGGACAGGGGCTGGCCGTGAGCAGTTCTTC. The encoded protein is CASSSGTGAGREQFF.

In its sample, this clone was seen once. The J gene is TRBJ1-2, the V gene TRBV4-3, with TRBD1 matching over 8 bases. The germline CDR1 and CDR2 sequences are LGHNA and YSLEER. The trim removed 2 bases at V and 10 bases at J, leaving 6 bases unmatched. The CDR3 length is 13 residues. The CDR3 bases are TGCGCCAGCAGCCAATCAGGGGGCTTCGACTACACCTTC. Its protein is CASSQSGGFDYTF.

The V and J genes are TRBV28 and TRBJ1-1; TRBD1 matches 7 bases. The CDR3 extends over 18 amino acids. Germline V gives CDR1 MDHEN, CDR2 SYDVKM. V lost 2 bases to trimming and J lost 3 bases; unmatched junction nucleotides: 15. The CDR3 bases are TGTGCCAGCAGTTTAATTGGAGGGGGCTGGCAAATGGACACTGAAGCTTTCTTT. This codes for CASSLIGGGWQMDTEAFF.

This chain joins TRBV6-6 and TRBJ2-7, with D uncertain. The V gene's germline CDR1 is MNHNY and CDR2 SVGAGI (reference sequence). Trimming stripped 0 bases from V and 0 bases from J, with 9 bases between. CDR3 length: 15 amino acids. The CDR3 is CASSYSPESSYEQYF. In DNA, the CDR3 is TGTGCCAGCAGTTACTCGCCCGAGAGCTCCTACGAGCAGTACTTC.

CDR3 amino acids: CASSITGTANTEAFF. CDR3 sequence (DNA): TGTGCCAGCAGCATAACCGGGACGGCAAACACTGAAGCTTTCTTT. This rearrangement joins TRBV11-2 to TRBJ1-1, with D tentatively TRBD1 (5 bases). The CDR3 sequence is 15 residues long. Trimming removed 5 bases from V and 2 bases from J, with 15 bases in between. The germline V gene encodes CDR1 SGHAT and CDR2 FQNNGV. Looking up the rest from reference TRBV11-2 and TRBJ1-1 gives the full variable domain: EAGVAQSPRYKIIEKRQSVAFWCNPISGHATLYWYQQILGQGPKLLIQFQNNGVVDDSQLPKDRFSAERLKGVDSTLKIQPAKLEDSAVYLCASSITGTANTEAFFGQGTRLTVV.

The genes are TRBV29-1 and TRBJ2-5; 9 bases match TRBD2. The germline gives CDR1 SQVTM, CDR2 ANQGSEA. V dropped 7 bases and J dropped 5; count of bases not matched to a gene: 8. The CDR3 extends over 13 amino acids. Here the CDR3 reads CSDRSGSAETQYF. The CDR3 region has the DNA TGCAGCGATCGTAGCGGGAGCGCGGAGACCCAGTACTTC.

This clone was seen a single time. This chain joins TRBV7-9 and TRBJ2-3, with D possibly TRBD2 on 5 matching bases. Trimming left V 8 bases short and J 1 base short, with 16 bases between. CDR3 length equals 15 residues. Germline V CDR1 and CDR2: SEHNR, FQNEAQ (reference sequence). Written as DNA, the CDR3 is TGTGCCAGCTGCACCCCCGGAGGTGGCACAGATACGCAGTATTTT. Translation: CASCTPGGGTDTQYF.

V and J are TRBV7-9 and TRBJ1-1; D unclear. The length of the CDR3 is 11 residues. V lost 2 bases to trimming and J lost 6 bases, with 4 bases between them. Germline CDR1 reads SEHNR; CDR2 reads FQNEAQ (reference sequence). The DNA of the CDR3 is TGTGCCAGCAGCTTATCGGCTGAAGCTTTCTTT. Protein: CASSLSAEAFF.

Here the CDR3 reads CASSPRVWLADGTGELFF. CDR3 sequence (DNA): TGTGCCAGCAGCCCCCGCGTGTGGCTAGCCGATGGCACCGGGGAGCTGTTTTTT. V gene TRBV7-2 combines with J gene TRBJ2-2; the D gene is possibly TRBD2 (5 bases). The V gene lost 5 bases and the J gene lost 4 bases, with 23 bases spanning the gap. This CDR3 region has 18 residues. The germline CDR1 and CDR2 sequences are SGHTA and FQGNSA. Supplemented by reference TRBV7-2 and TRBJ2-2, the full variable domain reads GAGVSQSPSNKVTEKGKDVELRCDPISGHTALYWYRQSLGQGLEFLIYFQGNSAPDKSGLPSDRFSAERTGGSVSTLTIQRTQQEDSAVYLCASSPRVWLADGTGELFFGEGSRLTVL.

The V gene is TRBV28, the J gene TRBJ2-5; D is possibly TRBD2 (5 bases). Germline lookup yields CDR1 MDHEN and CDR2 SYDVKM. The CDR3 contains 10 residues. The chain's CDR3 is CVAREETQYF. The DNA for the CDR3 is TGTGTGGCGAGGGAAGAGACCCAGTACTTC.

This chain connects TRBV5-1 to TRBJ2-1, with TRBD2 identical over 9 bases. Germline loops: CDR1 SGHRS, CDR2 YFSETQ. The CDR3 runs 16 residues. J was trimmed by 4 bases and V by 0 bases; bases with no gene match: 5. The CDR3 loop is CASSLEPSGIYNEQFF. CDR3 DNA sequence: TGCGCCAGCAGCTTGGAGCCTAGCGGGATTTACAATGAGCAGTTCTTC.

This clone was counted once. This chain connects TRBV25-1 to TRBJ2-4; a possible D gene is TRBD1 (5 bases). Germline CDR1 and CDR2: MGHDK and SYGVNS. The CDR3 totals 17 residues. V was cut by 2 bases and J by 2 bases, with 16 bases left in between. The CDR3 is CASSEQGTQGTKNIQYF. The CDR3 DNA sequence: TGTGCCAGCAGTGAACAGGGTACGCAGGGTACCAAAAACATTCAGTACTTC.

The chain has TRBV29-1 and TRBJ1-2, with 10 bases matching TRBD1. This CDR3 contains 14 residues. Trimming removed 4 bases from V and 5 bases from J; junction bases left unmatched: 7. The germline CDR1 and CDR2 sequences are SQVTM and ANQGSEA. The CDR3 DNA reads TGCAGCGTTGCCATGCCGGACAGGGGGTATGGCTACACCTTC. It translates to CSVAMPDRGYGYTF.

V usage is TRBV28 and J usage is TRBJ2-7, with 9 bases lining up with TRBD2. The germline V gene encodes CDR1 MDHEN and CDR2 SYDVKM. The CDR3 is 18 residues long. V was pared by 3 bases and J by 2 bases, with 14 bases of the junction left unmatched. Written as DNA, the CDR3 is TGTGCCAGCAGTTTGGGGATCCTAGCGGGACCACGGGCCTACGAGCAGTACTTC. It is translated as CASSLGILAGPRAYEQYF.

The chain combines TRBV10-3 with TRBJ1-4, with 7 bases fitting TRBD1. Unmatched junction bases numbered 2, after V lost 10 bases and J lost 0 bases. Germline lookup yields CDR1 ENHRY and CDR2 SYGVKD. CDR3 length: 13 amino acids. The CDR3 nucleotides are TGTGCCACCACAGGGGCAACTAATGAAAAACTGTTTTTT. It encodes CATTGATNEKLFF.

The chain links TRBV27 to TRBJ2-7; 14 nucleotides agree with TRBD2. In germline, CDR1 is MNHEY, CDR2 SMNVEV (reference sequence). V lost 6 bases to trimming and J lost 0 bases; unmatched junction nucleotides: 10. This CDR3 has 18 amino acids. The CDR3 loop reads CASRGWGLAGAGSYEQYF. The CDR3 region has the DNA TGTGCCAGCAGGGGATGGGGACTAGCGGGAGCGGGCTCCTACGAGCAGTACTTC.

J is TRBJ2-2 and V is TRBV11-2, with D perhaps matching TRBD2 (6 bases). V was cut by 6 bases and J by 1 base, with 12 bases left in between. In germline, CDR1 is SGHAT, CDR2 FQNNGV. The CDR3 runs to 15 residues. CDR3 bases: TGTGCCAGCAGTAGTGCAGCGGGGAACACCGGGGAGCTGTTTTTT. This translates into CASSSAAGNTGELFF.

The chain combines TRBV28 with TRBJ2-5; D gene unclear. Germline V lookup: CDR1 MDHEN, CDR2 SYDVKM. Deletions cut 1 base from V and 5 bases from J, with 11 bases between. The CDR3 covers 14 residues. In DNA form, the CDR3 reads TGTGCCAGCAGTTTATCCGGGTCTGGGGAGACCCAGTACTTC. Translated, it gives CASSLSGSGETQYF.

The J gene is TRBJ2-7, the V gene TRBV4-1; 7 bases align to TRBD2. Unmatched junction bases numbered 4, after V lost 0 bases and J lost 2 bases. CDR3 size: 15 residues. Germline CDR1 is MGHRA and CDR2 is YSYEKL. CDR3 DNA: TGCGCCAGCAGCCAAGAGGAAAGCGGGGCCTACGAGCAGTACTTC. It translates to CASSQEESGAYEQYF.

The CDR3: CSVGQENQPQHF. In DNA, the CDR3 is TGCAGCGTAGGCCAGGAGAATCAGCCCCAGCATTTT. The chain combines TRBV29-1 with TRBJ1-5; D gene uncertain. Looked up from germline, CDR1 is SQVTM and CDR2 is ANQGSEA. The ends were cut back, 6 bases at V and 4 bases at J, with 10 bases in the middle. The CDR3 sequence is 12 residues long.

The gene calls are TRBV7-2 and TRBJ1-1, with D hard to call. CDR1 and CDR2 (germline): SGHTA, FQGNSA. The CDR3 extends over 12 amino acids. The V end was cut by 7 bases, the J end by 7 bases, with 13 bases between. The CDR3 here is CASTLEVGEAFF. In DNA form, the CDR3 reads TGTGCCAGCACCCTCGAGGTCGGTGAAGCTTTCTTT.

The chain combines TRBV7-9 with TRBJ2-3; 10 bases are a match to TRBD1. Germline V gene sequence: CDR1 SEHNR, CDR2 FQNEAQ (reference sequence). This CDR3 has 15 amino acids. V was pared by 3 bases and J by 2 bases, with 2 bases of the junction left unmatched. Here the CDR3 reads CASSFGTGDTDTQYF. For the CDR3, the DNA is TGTGCCAGCAGCTTTGGGACAGGGGACACAGATACGCAGTATTTT.

The gene calls are TRBV18 and TRBJ2-7; 8 bases are shared with TRBD1. Germline assignment: CDR1 KGHSH and CDR2 LQKENI. The CDR3 runs to 16 residues. V shed 0 bases and J 2 bases; nucleotides not matched to a gene: 6. CDR3 bases: TGTGCCAGCTCACCACCGGGAGACAGGGGTGCCTACGAGCAGTACTTC. The encoded protein is CASSPPGDRGAYEQYF. The variable domain in full, completed from reference TRBV18 and TRBJ2-7, reads NAGVMQNPRHLVRRRGQEARLRCSPMKGHSHVYWYRQLPEEGLKFMVYLQKENIIDESGMPKERFSAEFPKEGPSILRIQQVVRGDSAAYFCASSPPGDRGAYEQYFGPGTRLTVT.

A few counts support this clone. The V call is TRBV7-3, the J call TRBJ2-1; 7 bases align to TRBD1. Trimming at V came to 0 bases and at J to 4 bases, leaving 3 bases not matched to a gene. CDR3 size: 15 residues. CDR1 and CDR2 from the germline V gene are SGHTA and FQGTGA. The CDR3 sequence: CASSLTWTGYNEQFF. CDR3 sequence (DNA): TGTGCCAGCAGCTTAACATGGACAGGTTACAATGAGCAGTTCTTC.

The rearrangement links TRBV15 to TRBJ2-3; 7 bases align to TRBD1. Germline assignment: CDR1 LNHNV and CDR2 YYDKDF (reference sequence). The CDR3 has 15 residues. V dropped 2 bases and J dropped 1; count of bases not matched to a gene: 3. For the CDR3, the DNA is TGTGCCACCAGCAGACCTGGACAGGGCACAGATACGCAGTATTTT. Its protein product is CATSRPGQGTDTQYF. The full variable domain, with the rest looked up from reference TRBV15 and TRBJ2-3, is DAMVIQNPRYQVTQFGKPVTLSCSQTLNHNVMYWYQQKSSQAPKLLFHYYDKDFNNEADTPDNFQSRRPNTSFCFLDIRSPGLGDTAMYLCATSRPGQGTDTQYFGPGTRLTVL.